This T cell receptor (beta chain) stems from a study of graft-versus-host responses after intestinal transplantation. The CDR3 is 16 residues long. The germline V and J ends were trimmed by 2 bases and 2 bases, with 13 bases remaining between them. The germline V gene has CDR1 MNHEY and CDR2 SVGAGI. This clone was seen only once. Its antigen is unidentified. The method was immunoSEQ multiplex PCR; TCRdb's version includes in-frame clones alone and lacks a portion of them. This sample carries approximately 46,000 clones, approximately 84% of them seen once, and the ten largest clones take about 0.42%. This material consisted of unstimulated CD4+ T cells sorted from spleen or lymph node cells, taken before transplant. The chain links TRBV6-5 to TRBJ1-3, with no clear D. This clonotype originated in a human donor who was the organ donor for an intestinal transplant. The DNA of the CDR3 is TGTGCCAGCAGTTACCGGACCGACCTCCCTGGAAACACCATATATTTT. Encoded protein: CASSYRTDLPGNTIYF.